Sequencing of this T cell receptor beta chain was carried out in a study of blood T cells in healthy people across ages. PCR was performed a second time for 7 to 11 cycles using a sample-barcoded 5' primer and a J-beta primer mix. TCRdb ran MiXCR on the 5' RACE reads and lists one entry per CDR3 protein. Of about 640,000 distinct CDR3 sequences detected, under 65% appear once; the ten largest clones hold around 37%. The CDR3 is 15 amino acids. CDR1 is ENHRY, CDR2 SYGVKD, per germline. With 4 bases removed from V and 0 bases from J, the gap between germline ends came to 7 bases. The TCR comes from a man between 60 and 70 years old in good health. The chain has TRBV10-3 and TRBJ2-6; TRBD2 might be the D (5 bases). Sequenced: blood. CDR3 nucleotide sequence: TGTGCCATCAGTGTGGGAGACTCTGGGGCCAACGTCCTGACTTTC. Protein: CAISVGDSGANVLTF.